The present entry profiles one TCR beta chain with its context. This clone's antigen is unknown. One base away there is no much larger clone; base qualities are not given. This entry is derived from a study of blood T cells in healthy people across ages (dated by TCRdb to between 2014 and 2016). With respect to the entire study: In model experiments, roughly one uniquely barcoded TCR beta cDNA molecule per two T cells was captured by template switching. To avoid experimental bias, donors of different ages were distributed randomly across sequencing lanes. The donors were divided into four age groups: young (average around 16 years), middle-aged (approximately 42), aged (about 61) and long-lived (approximately 74). The study measured age-related changes in TCR beta repertoire diversity using deep sequencing normalized with unique cDNA molecular identifiers. For two donors (one aged 18 to 30 and one aged 80 or older), the study analyzed two additional independent replicas of 1 million unique cDNA reads from the same blood draw. Study-wide findings and limitations: Observed TCR beta diversity correlated strongly with the percentage of naive T cells measured by flow cytometry. Because donor CMV infection status was unknown, age-related changes in expanded clonotypes were potentially confounded. Bulk unsorted PBMC profiling prevented conclusive comparison of naive and antigen-experienced compartments. As age increased, observed TCR beta diversity per million T cells dropped in a roughly linear way, and a significant reduction was already evident by age about 40. Estimates of total diversity from one million sequenced T cells were regarded as lower bounds and underestimates. Compared with the aged group, the long-lived group had more naive CD4+ T cells, fewer expanded clones and increased TCR diversity, a pattern suggesting age selection.

Libraries came from 5' RACE. Reads for this sample came from an Illumina HiSeq 2500. A second PCR of about 6 to 11 cycles was performed with a sample-barcoded 5' primer and a J-beta primer mix. A template-switch 5' adaptor carrying 12 random nucleotides introduced a unique molecular identifier onto each TCR beta cDNA molecule. At least 3 million CDR3-containing paired-end reads were obtained from each sample. All of the RNA was converted into first-strand cDNA using the Mint cDNA synthesis kit, with a TRBC-specific oligonucleotide serving as the primer. Following uracil-DNA glycosylase treatment, a first 18-cycle PCR with universal primers M1SS and BC2_uni_R was performed on all cDNA. In the authors' own workflow: For normalization, 1 million high-quality reads were randomly selected from each sample, with every read carrying a distinct molecular identifier. Instead of being binned into consensus sequences, reads that shared molecular identifiers were thrown out. MiTCR, set to a Q25 quality threshold and the strictest error-elimination algorithm, was used for CDR3 identification, clonotype clustering and error correction. A nonparametric unseen species model with Euler transformation was used to estimate a lower bound on total TCR beta diversity. In TCRdb, the public reads were trimmed at Q25 with fastp and aligned with MiXCR, with productive beta chains retained. Identical CDR3 protein sequences are pooled into one entry, listed with their most common genes and DNA. Here the V and J calls rest on TCRdb's processing, not on the authors' analysis. The sample has about 1 million distinct CDR3 sequences on record, 40% to 50% of them singletons. In total, the top ten clones hold under 20% of the sample.

Based on the germline V gene, the CDR1 and CDR2 sequences are MNHNS and SASEGT. There are 15 amino acids in the CDR3, from cysteine to phenylalanine inclusive. Only the CDR3 part of the read is kept: 45 bases, read in frame from the first base. Systemically healthy Caucasian individuals from Russia, 39 in total and aged roughly 6 to 90 years, were included as donors. Each donor gave around 9.9 milliliters of peripheral blood, collected into EDTA-treated Vacutainer tubes. PBMCs were isolated by Ficoll-Paque density-gradient centrifugation, with at least 6 million obtained per sample. Trizol reagent was used to extract total RNA from the PBMCs, yielding at least 5 micrograms per sample. The percentages of naive CD45RAhigh/CD27high T cells were determined by flow cytometry on a PBMC aliquot from every donor.

The V gene is TRBV6-1 and the J gene is TRBJ2-7; the central 7 bases match TRBD2. TRBJ2-5 explains the end of the DNA better; the J call may be wrong. This TCR derives from a woman aged 60-70 years in good health. The sequencing sample was made of blood. In nucleotide form, the sequence is TGTGCCAGCAGTGAATGGGAGGGTAGCGCAGAGACCCAGTACTTC. Its translation reads: CASSEWEGSAETQYF.